Below, 32 T cell receptor beta chains from the same sample are listed, as sequenced in a study of control samples from healthy donors and cancer patients. Generated by immunoSEQ multiplex PCR, the TCRdb table keeps only in-frame clones and is missing some. Of 65,000 to 100,000 clones detected, about 89% appear once; the ten largest clones hold about a fifth. Sequenced sample: blood. All receptors come from a man aged 50-60 years in good health.

This chain links TRBV29-1 with TRBJ2-5; D possibly corresponds to TRBD2 (5 bases). Germline V gene data show CDR1 as SQVTM and CDR2 as ANQGSEA. V was trimmed by 6 bases and J by 4 bases, leaving 6 bases between them. This CDR3 is built from 10 residues. CDR3 loop: CSVGVETQYF. Written as DNA, the CDR3 is TGCAGCGTCGGGGTAGAGACCCAGTACTTC.

The chain couples TRBV18 to TRBJ1-2; 7 bases are a match to TRBD1. Per germline, CDR1 KGHSH and CDR2 LQKENI. The CDR3 has 17 residues. Trimming removed 0 bases from V and 0 bases from J; junction bases left unmatched: 7. CDR3 loop: CASSPPNRGIANYGYTF. CDR3 nucleotides: TGTGCCAGCTCACCACCCAACAGGGGCATAGCTAACTATGGCTACACCTTC.

This chain connects TRBV11-3 to TRBJ1-2; 9 positions match TRBD1. Germline CDR1 SGHNT, CDR2 YENEEA. The V segment lost 4 bases and the J segment 0 bases; nucleotides outside the gene matches: 9. The CDR3 runs 17 residues. CDR3 residues: CASSSSSRTGANYGYTF. As DNA, the CDR3 is TGTGCCAGCAGCTCCTCCTCTAGGACAGGGGCTAACTATGGCTACACCTTC.

The chain joins TRBV5-6 to TRBJ2-1; a possible D gene is TRBD1 (6 bases). Germline CDR1 SGHDT, CDR2 YYEEEE. CDR3 size: 15 residues. Deletions cut 5 bases from V and 3 bases from J, with 15 bases between. CDR3 amino acids: CASSWIQGDYNEQFF. The CDR3 DNA follows: TGTGCCAGCAGTTGGATACAGGGAGACTACAATGAGCAGTTCTTC. Filled out from reference TRBV5-6 and TRBJ2-1, the complete variable domain reads DAGVTQSPTHLIKTRGQQVTLRCSPKSGHDTVSWYQQALGQGPQFIFQYYEEEERQRGNFPDRFSGHQFPNYSSELNVNALLLGDSALYLCASSWIQGDYNEQFFGPGTRLTVL.

V is TRBV4-1 and J is TRBJ1-4; a weak D match, TRBD1 (6 bases). The germline gives CDR1 MGHRA, CDR2 YSYEKL. V was trimmed by 2 bases and J by 7 bases, leaving 17 bases between them. CDR3 length equals 16 residues. The CDR3 is CASSQTPTGLVEKLFF. The CDR3 DNA sequence: TGCGCCAGCAGCCAAACACCTACAGGGCTGGTTGAAAAACTGTTTTTT.

The gene calls are TRBV30 and TRBJ2-5; 9 bases align to TRBD1. Unmatched junction bases numbered 14, after V lost 1 base and J lost 5 bases. The CDR3 consists of 17 residues. Germline V lookup: CDR1 GTSNPN, CDR2 SVGIG (reference sequence). The CDR3 DNA sequence: TGTGCCTGGAGTGAGGGACAGGGCAATTCGCGAGGGGAGACCCAGTACTTC. Its protein is CAWSEGQGNSRGETQYF.

CDR3 sequence: CASSFQGPTDTQYF. DNA for the CDR3: TGCGCCAGCAGCTTCCAGGGCCCCACAGATACGCAGTATTTT. The chain is built from TRBV5-1 and TRBJ2-3; maybe TRBD1 (5 bases). Germline V gene data show CDR1 as SGHRS and CDR2 as YFSETQ. Trimming stripped 2 bases from V and 2 bases from J, with 9 bases between. This CDR3 is built from 14 residues.

This clone was observed once. V is TRBV12-5 and J is TRBJ2-3; the match to TRBD1 covers 9 bases. V lost 6 bases to trimming and J lost 3 bases; unmatched junction nucleotides: 7. The CDR3 is 15 amino acids. Germline values: CDR1 LGHNT, CDR2 FRNRAP. As DNA, the CDR3 is TGTGCTAGTGGGACAGGGGGGCCACCTACAGATACGCAGTATTTT. It is translated as CASGTGGPPTDTQYF.

V gene TRBV7-2 combines with J gene TRBJ2-7; TRBD2 might be the D (5 bases). Per germline, CDR1 SGHTA and CDR2 FQGNSA. The CDR3 totals 15 residues. Trimming shortened V by 2 bases and J by 4 bases, and 15 bases separated the two germline ends. The CDR3 nucleotides are TGTGCCAGCAGCTTACAGCGGCTAGGAGTTTACGAGCAGTACTTC. It encodes CASSLQRLGVYEQYF.

The chain recombines TRBV15 with TRBJ1-4; no definite D call. Germline V gene sequence: CDR1 LNHNV, CDR2 YYDKDF (reference sequence). This CDR3 region has 13 residues. V was clipped by 6 bases and J by 6 bases, with 11 bases between them. The CDR3 region is CATSWSSDEKLFF. The CDR3 nucleotides are TGTGCCACCAGTTGGTCGTCCGATGAAAAACTGTTTTTT.

The V and J genes are TRBV25-1 and TRBJ2-5; 7 positions match TRBD1. CDR1 is MGHDK, CDR2 SYGVNS, per germline. J gave up 3 bases and V 4 bases, and 5 bases lay outside the gene matches. The CDR3 has 14 amino acids. The CDR3 protein is CASSVAGTEETQYF. Written as DNA, the CDR3 is TGTGCCAGCAGTGTGGCCGGGACAGAAGAGACCCAGTACTTC. Together with reference TRBV25-1 and TRBJ2-5, the CDR3 gives the full variable domain: EADIYQTPRYLVIGTGKKITLECSQTMGHDKMYWYQQDPGMELHLIHYSYGVNSTEKGDLSSESTVSRIRTEHFPLTLESARPSHTSQYLCASSVAGTEETQYFGPGTRLLVL.

The V gene is TRBV15, the J gene TRBJ2-3, with D unresolved. Trimming pared 2 bases from V and 4 bases from J, leaving 13 bases between. The CDR3 runs 15 residues. The V gene's germline CDR1 is LNHNV and CDR2 YYDKDF (reference sequence). The CDR3 coding sequence is TGTGCCACCAGCAGAAGTCTTACGGCCGCAGATACGCAGTATTTT. This encodes CATSRSLTAADTQYF.

This clone turned up a few times. This chain uses TRBV3-1 (or the pseudogene TRBV3-2) with TRBJ1-1; D might be TRBD1 (5 bases). The CDR3 loop spans 13 amino acids. V was clipped by 0 bases and J by 7 bases, with 9 bases between them. From germline, CDR1 is LGHDT and CDR2 YNNKEL (reference sequence). The DNA of the CDR3 is TGTGCCAGCAGCCAAGATATGACAGTTGAAGCTTTCTTT. Protein sequence: CASSQDMTVEAFF.

V usage is TRBV29-1 and J usage is TRBJ2-3; TRBD2 aligns across 12 bases. Germline CDR1 reads SQVTM; CDR2 reads ANQGSEA. V gave up 5 bases and J gave up 3 bases; unmatched junction bases: 12. This CDR3 comprises 17 residues. DNA of the CDR3: TGCAGCGTTTGGCCCCTGCCGGGACTAGCGGGTACAGATACGCAGTATTTT. The encoded protein is CSVWPLPGLAGTDTQYF.

The chain uses TRBV7-2 and TRBJ2-6; D is ambiguous. This CDR3 spans 16 amino acids. The V end was cut by 1 base, the J end by 0 bases, with 7 bases between. CDR1 SGHTA and CDR2 FQGNSA come from the germline V gene. The CDR3 nucleotides are TGTGCCAGCAGCTTAGTGGCGGTCTCTGGGGCCAACGTCCTGACTTTC. It translates to CASSLVAVSGANVLTF.

The chain has TRBV5-8 and TRBJ1-5, with a weak D call TRBD1 (6 bases). The CDR3 is made up of 13 amino acids. Germline-derived CDR1 and CDR2 are SGHTS and YDEGEE. The ends were cut back, 4 bases at V and 10 bases at J, with 15 bases in the middle. The CDR3 DNA follows: TGTGCCAGCAGCCTGGACAGCCTTAGACCCCAGCATTTT. It translates to CASSLDSLRPQHF.

The genes are TRBV29-1 and TRBJ2-1, with 10 nucleotides matching TRBD2. This CDR3 region has 14 residues. The J segment lost 6 bases and the V segment lost 4 bases, leaving 6 bases of the junction unmatched. Germline CDR1 reads SQVTM; CDR2 reads ANQGSEA. The CDR3 DNA reads as TGCAGCGTTGGGAAGGGACTAGCGCCCAATGAGCAGTTCTTC. It yields the protein CSVGKGLAPNEQFF.

V gene TRBV7-2 combines with J gene TRBJ2-7; 14 positions match TRBD2. CDR1 is SGHTA, CDR2 FQGNSA, per germline. The CDR3 runs to 19 residues. V shed 4 bases and J 1 base; nucleotides not matched to a gene: 12. In nucleotides, the CDR3 is TGTGCCAGCAGCTCCCCTCCGGGACTAGCGGGAGTGAAGTCCTACGAGCAGTACTTC. Protein: CASSSPPGLAGVKSYEQYF.

V is TRBV27 and J is TRBJ1-3, with TRBD1 matching over 7 bases. Trimming at V came to 6 bases and at J to 0 bases, leaving 8 bases not matched to a gene. Germline V CDR1 and CDR2: MNHEY, SMNVEV (reference sequence). This CDR3 is built from 16 residues. CDR3 protein: CASREPTGASGNTIYF. CDR3 bases: TGTGCCAGCAGAGAGCCTACAGGGGCCTCTGGAAACACCATATATTTT.

This clone occurred a few times. The same CDR3 is also encoded by other DNA sequences in this sample. This chain joins TRBV7-2 and TRBJ2-3, with TRBD2 matching over 8 bases. Germline values: CDR1 SGHTA, CDR2 FQGNSA. V dropped 3 bases and J dropped 1; count of bases not matched to a gene: 0. The CDR3 has 14 amino acids. The CDR3 coding sequence is TGTGCCAGCAGCTTTAGCGGGGGCACAGATACGCAGTATTTT. It translates to CASSFSGGTDTQYF.

The chain combines TRBV2 with TRBJ1-2; TRBD1 agrees at 7 bases. V gave up 1 base and J gave up 7 bases; unmatched junction bases: 6. Germline lookup yields CDR1 SNHLY and CDR2 FYNNEI. The CDR3 loop spans 14 amino acids. The CDR3 sequence: CASSEGVRGFGYTF. The DNA of the CDR3 is TGTGCCAGCAGTGAAGGGGTCAGGGGGTTTGGCTACACCTTC.

The chain combines TRBV5-1 with TRBJ2-5, with 10 bases that match TRBD2. The CDR3 runs 18 residues. Germline trimming cut 1 base from V and 3 bases from J; bases unmatched to any gene: 12. Germline loops: CDR1 SGHRS, CDR2 YFSETQ. The CDR3 DNA reads as TGCGCCAGCAGCTTGCTAGCGGGGGTGACAACCGGAAAAGAGACCCAGTACTTC. Its translation: CASSLLAGVTTGKETQYF.

The chain employs TRBV5-1 and TRBJ2-7, with D possibly TRBD1 on 6 matching bases. The V end was cut by 4 bases, the J end by 0 bases, with 8 bases between. Germline CDR1 reads SGHRS; CDR2 reads YFSETQ. CDR3 length equals 13 residues. The chain's CDR3 is CASSNRVSYEQYF. The CDR3 DNA sequence: TGCGCCAGCAGCAACAGGGTCTCCTACGAGCAGTACTTC.

CDR3 loop: CASSHRGQGAGEQYF. Here the CDR3 DNA reads TGTGCCAGCAGCCATCGAGGACAGGGGGCAGGCGAGCAGTACTTC. The rearrangement joins TRBV4-2 to TRBJ2-7; 11 bases align to TRBD1. With V trimmed by 3 bases and J by 6 bases, 7 bases remained unmatched. The CDR3 is made up of 15 amino acids. CDR1 LGHNA and CDR2 YNFKEQ come from the germline V gene.

The rearrangement joins TRBV3-1 (or the pseudogene TRBV3-2) to TRBJ1-2, with D possibly matching TRBD1 (5 bases). V was clipped by 0 bases and J by 4 bases, with 21 bases between them. The CDR3 has 18 residues. Germline CDR1 reads LGHDT; CDR2 reads YNNKEL (reference sequence). The CDR3 sequence is CASSQDKFIGQGPYGYTF. The CDR3 DNA reads as TGTGCCAGCAGCCAAGATAAATTTATAGGTCAGGGACCCTATGGCTACACCTTC.

This chain uses TRBV27 with TRBJ2-6, with unresolved D. The CDR3 is 14 amino acids. Germline CDR1 and CDR2: MNHEY and SMNVEV (reference sequence). Trimming took off 1 base at V and 2 bases at J, with 3 bases between the two ends. The CDR3, as DNA: TGTGCCAGCAGTTTATGGACTGGGGCCAACGTCCTGACTTTC. Its translation is CASSLWTGANVLTF. The full variable domain, in which reference TRBV27 and TRBJ2-6 provide the parts outside the CDR3, is EAQVTQNPRYLITVTGKKLTVTCSQNMNHEYMSWYRQDPGLGLRQIYYSMNVEVTDKGDVPEGYKVSRKEKRNFPLILESPSPNQTSLYFCASSLWTGANVLTFGAGSRLTVL.

V is TRBV27 and J is TRBJ2-1; 9 nucleotides agree with TRBD2. The germline gives CDR1 MNHEY, CDR2 SMNVEV (reference sequence). Unmatched junction bases numbered 5, after V lost 5 bases and J lost 0 bases. This CDR3 is 16 amino acids long. The CDR3 loop reads CASSRLAVSSYNEQFF. The CDR3 nucleotides are TGTGCCAGCAGTAGACTAGCGGTCAGCTCCTACAATGAGCAGTTCTTC.

This clone has only a few counts. This sequence joins TRBV7-8 and TRBJ2-7; no firm D call. With 5 bases removed from V and 2 bases from J, the gap between germline ends came to 10 bases. Germline-derived CDR1 and CDR2 are SGHVS and FQNEAQ. The CDR3 has 13 amino acids. CDR3 DNA sequence: TGTGCCAGCAGCATTGACCGAGCCTACGAGCAGTACGTC. This gives the protein CASSIDRAYEQYV.

The rearrangement joins TRBV4-3 to TRBJ2-1, with TRBD1 matching 8 bases. This CDR3 spans 13 amino acids. With V trimmed by 4 bases and J by 8 bases, 4 bases remained unmatched. In germline, CDR1 is LGHNA, CDR2 YSLEER. CDR3 in amino acids: CASSLAGGHEQFF. CDR3 nucleotides: TGCGCCAGCAGCCTAGCAGGGGGCCATGAGCAGTTCTTC.

This clone has only one observation. V is TRBV6-2 or TRBV6-3 and J is TRBJ1-5; 10 nucleotides line up with TRBD1. Germline CDR1 MNHEY, CDR2 SVGEGT. The CDR3 has 20 amino acids. The junction had 12 bases not matched to a gene; V was cut back by 0 bases and J by 1 base. CDR3 in DNA: TGTGCCAGCAGTTACTCGAAAGGCCTGGGACAGGGGTGGAGCAATCAGCCCCAGCATTTT. Its protein product is CASSYSKGLGQGWSNQPQHF.

The rearrangement uses TRBV28 and TRBJ2-2, with 14 positions matching TRBD2. V lost 0 bases to trimming and J lost 6 bases; unmatched junction nucleotides: 3. The CDR3 is 17 amino acids. Germline CDR1 MDHEN, CDR2 SYDVKM. The CDR3 is CASSLWRLAGGPGELFF. DNA of the CDR3: TGTGCCAGCAGTTTATGGAGACTAGCGGGGGGGCCCGGGGAGCTGTTTTTT.

The chain combines TRBV27 with TRBJ1-3; D may be TRBD1 (5 bases). Looked up from germline, CDR1 is MNHEY and CDR2 is SMNVEV (reference sequence). The CDR3 extends over 15 amino acids. The ends were cut back, 5 bases at V and 4 bases at J, with 15 bases in the middle. The CDR3 loop is CASSPGGWKGNTIYF. CDR3 DNA: TGTGCCAGCAGTCCGGGGGGGTGGAAAGGAAACACCATATATTTT.